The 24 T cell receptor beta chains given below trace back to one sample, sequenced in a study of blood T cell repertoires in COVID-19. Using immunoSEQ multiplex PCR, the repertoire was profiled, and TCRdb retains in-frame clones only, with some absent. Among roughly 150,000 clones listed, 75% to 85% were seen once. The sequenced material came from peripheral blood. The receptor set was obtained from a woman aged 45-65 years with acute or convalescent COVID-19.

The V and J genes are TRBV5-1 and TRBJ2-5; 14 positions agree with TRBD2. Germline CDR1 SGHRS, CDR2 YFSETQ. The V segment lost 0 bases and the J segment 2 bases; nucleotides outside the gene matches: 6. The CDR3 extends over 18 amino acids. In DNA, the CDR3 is TGCGCCAGCAGCTTGGCCCCCGGACTAGCGGGGGGACAAGAGACCCAGTACTTC. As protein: CASSLAPGLAGGQETQYF.

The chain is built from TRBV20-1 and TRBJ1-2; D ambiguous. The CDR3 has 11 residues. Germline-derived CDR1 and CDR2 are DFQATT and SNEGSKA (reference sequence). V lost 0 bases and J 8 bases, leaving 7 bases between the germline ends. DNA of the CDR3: TGCAGTGCTAGAGATCCCGGGGGCTACACCTTC. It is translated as CSARDPGGYTF.

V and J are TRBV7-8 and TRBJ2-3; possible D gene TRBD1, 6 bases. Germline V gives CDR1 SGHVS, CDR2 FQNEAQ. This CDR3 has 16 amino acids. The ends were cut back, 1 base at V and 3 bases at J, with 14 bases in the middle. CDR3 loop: CASSLGKAGETDTQYF. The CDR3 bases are TGTGCCAGCAGCTTAGGGAAGGCAGGGGAGACAGATACGCAGTATTTT. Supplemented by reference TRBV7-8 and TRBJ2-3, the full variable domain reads GAGVSQSPRYKVAKRGQDVALRCDPISGHVSLFWYQQALGQGPEFLTYFQNEAQLDKSGLPSDRFFAERPEGSVSTLKIQRTQQEDSAVYLCASSLGKAGETDTQYFGPGTRLTVL.

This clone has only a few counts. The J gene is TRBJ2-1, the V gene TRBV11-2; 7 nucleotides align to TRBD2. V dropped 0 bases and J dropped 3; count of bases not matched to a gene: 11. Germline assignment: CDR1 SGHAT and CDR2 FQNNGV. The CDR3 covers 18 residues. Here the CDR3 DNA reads TGTGCCAGCAGCTTAGAAATGGGACTAACAACGATCTACAATGAGCAGTTCTTC. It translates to CASSLEMGLTTIYNEQFF.

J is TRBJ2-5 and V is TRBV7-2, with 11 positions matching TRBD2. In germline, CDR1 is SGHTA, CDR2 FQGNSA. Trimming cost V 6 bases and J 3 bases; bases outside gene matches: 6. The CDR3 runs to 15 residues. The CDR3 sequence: CASRLRLAGKETQYF. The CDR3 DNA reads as TGTGCCAGCAGACTACGACTAGCGGGGAAAGAGACCCAGTACTTC.

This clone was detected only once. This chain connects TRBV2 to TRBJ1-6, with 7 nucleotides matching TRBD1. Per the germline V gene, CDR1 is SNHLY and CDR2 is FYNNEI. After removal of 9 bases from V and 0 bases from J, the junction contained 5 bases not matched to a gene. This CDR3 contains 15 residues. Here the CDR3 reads CASGRQGSYNSPLHF. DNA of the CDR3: TGTGCCAGTGGCCGACAGGGCTCCTATAATTCACCCCTCCACTTT.

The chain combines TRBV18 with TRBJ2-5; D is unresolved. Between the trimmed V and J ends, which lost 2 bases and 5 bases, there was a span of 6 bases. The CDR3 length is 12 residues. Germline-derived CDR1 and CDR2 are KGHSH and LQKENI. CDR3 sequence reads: CASSPMEETQYF. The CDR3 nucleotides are TGTGCCAGCTCACCAATGGAGGAGACCCAGTACTTC.

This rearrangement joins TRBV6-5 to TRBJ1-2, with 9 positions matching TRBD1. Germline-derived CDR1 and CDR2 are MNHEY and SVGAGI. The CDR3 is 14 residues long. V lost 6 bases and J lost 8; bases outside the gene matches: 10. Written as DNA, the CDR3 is TGTGCCAGCAGACCCGGGGACAGGGTAAACGGCTACACCTTC. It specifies CASRPGDRVNGYTF.

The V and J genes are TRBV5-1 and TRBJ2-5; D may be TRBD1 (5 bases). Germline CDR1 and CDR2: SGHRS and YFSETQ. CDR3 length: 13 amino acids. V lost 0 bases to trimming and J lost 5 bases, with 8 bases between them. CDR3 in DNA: TGCGCCAGCAGCTTGGACAGGCCGGAGACCCAGTACTTC. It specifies CASSLDRPETQYF.

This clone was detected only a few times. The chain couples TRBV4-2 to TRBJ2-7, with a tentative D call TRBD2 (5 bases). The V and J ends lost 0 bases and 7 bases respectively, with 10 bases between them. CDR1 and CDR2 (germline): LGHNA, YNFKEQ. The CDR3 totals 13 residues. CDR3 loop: CASSQDSREEQYF. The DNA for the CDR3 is TGTGCCAGCAGCCAAGATTCAAGGGAGGAGCAGTACTTC.

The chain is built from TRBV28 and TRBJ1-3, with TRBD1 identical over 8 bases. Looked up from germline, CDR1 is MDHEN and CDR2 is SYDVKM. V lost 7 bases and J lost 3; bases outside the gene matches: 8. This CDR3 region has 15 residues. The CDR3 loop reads CASTPPGGSGNTIYF. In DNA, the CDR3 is TGTGCCAGCACCCCCCCAGGGGGCAGTGGAAACACCATATATTTT. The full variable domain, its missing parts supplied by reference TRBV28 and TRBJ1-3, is DVKVTQSSRYLVKRTGEKVFLECVQDMDHENMFWYRQDPGLGLRLIYFSYDVKMKEKGDIPEGYSVSREKKERFSLILESASTNQTSMYLCASTPPGGSGNTIYFGEGSWLTVV.

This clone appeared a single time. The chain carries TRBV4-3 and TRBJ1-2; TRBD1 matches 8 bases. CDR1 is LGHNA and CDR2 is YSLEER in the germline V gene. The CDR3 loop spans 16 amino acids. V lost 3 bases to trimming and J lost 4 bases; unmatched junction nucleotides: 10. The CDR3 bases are TGCGCCAGCAGCCAGGTTCCGATTACAGGGGGCTATGGCTACACCTTC. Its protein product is CASSQVPITGGYGYTF.

In DNA, the CDR3 is TGTGCCAGCAGCGACAGGGGAAGCAATCAGCCCCAGCATTTT. Protein sequence: CASSDRGSNQPQHF. This sequence joins TRBV6-2 or TRBV6-3 and TRBJ1-5; 8 nucleotides agree with TRBD1. This CDR3 has 14 residues. The V gene end was trimmed by 6 bases and the J gene end by 1 base; junction bases not matched to a gene: 2. Germline values: CDR1 MNHEY, CDR2 SVGEGT.

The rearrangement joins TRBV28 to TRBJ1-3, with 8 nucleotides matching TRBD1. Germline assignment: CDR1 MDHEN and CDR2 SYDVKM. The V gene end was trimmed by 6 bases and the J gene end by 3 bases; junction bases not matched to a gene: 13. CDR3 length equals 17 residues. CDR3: CASSPPLDRAGGNTIYF. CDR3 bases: TGTGCCAGCAGCCCTCCTTTGGACAGGGCGGGTGGAAACACCATATATTTT.

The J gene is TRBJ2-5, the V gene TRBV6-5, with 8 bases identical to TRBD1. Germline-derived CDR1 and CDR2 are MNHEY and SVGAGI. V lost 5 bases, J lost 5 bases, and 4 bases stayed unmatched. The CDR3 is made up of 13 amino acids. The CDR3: CASSPTGVETQYF. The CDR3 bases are TGTGCCAGCAGTCCGACAGGGGTGGAGACCCAGTACTTC.

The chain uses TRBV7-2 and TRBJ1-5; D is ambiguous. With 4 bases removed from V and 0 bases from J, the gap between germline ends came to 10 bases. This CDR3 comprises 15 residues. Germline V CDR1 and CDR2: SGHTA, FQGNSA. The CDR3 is CASSSLTFSNQPQHF. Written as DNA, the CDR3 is TGTGCCAGCAGCTCACTTACCTTTAGCAATCAGCCCCAGCATTTT. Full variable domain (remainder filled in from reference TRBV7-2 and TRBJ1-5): GAGVSQSPSNKVTEKGKDVELRCDPISGHTALYWYRQSLGQGLEFLIYFQGNSAPDKSGLPSDRFSAERTGGSVSTLTIQRTQQEDSAVYLCASSSLTFSNQPQHFGDGTRLSIL.

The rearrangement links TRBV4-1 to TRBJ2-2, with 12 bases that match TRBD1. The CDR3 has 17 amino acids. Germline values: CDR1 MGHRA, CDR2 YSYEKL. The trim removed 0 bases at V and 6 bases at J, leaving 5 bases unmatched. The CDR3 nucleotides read TGCGCCAGCAGCCAAGATTGGGGGACAGGGGGCCCCGGGGAGCTGTTTTTT. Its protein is CASSQDWGTGGPGELFF.

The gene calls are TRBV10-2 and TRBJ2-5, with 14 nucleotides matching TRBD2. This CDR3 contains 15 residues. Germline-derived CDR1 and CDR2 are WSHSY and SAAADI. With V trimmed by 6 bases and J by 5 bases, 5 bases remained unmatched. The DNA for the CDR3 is TGCGCCAGCAGGTCGACTAGCGGGGGGGATGAGACCCAGTACTTC. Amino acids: CASRSTSGGDETQYF.

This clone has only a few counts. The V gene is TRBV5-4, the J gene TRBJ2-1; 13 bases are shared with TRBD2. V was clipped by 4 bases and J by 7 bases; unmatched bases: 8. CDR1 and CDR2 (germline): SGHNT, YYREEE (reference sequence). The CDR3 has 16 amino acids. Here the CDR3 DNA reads TGTGCCAGCAGCCCGACGACTAGCGGGGGGACGAATGAGCAGTTCTTC. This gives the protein CASSPTTSGGTNEQFF.

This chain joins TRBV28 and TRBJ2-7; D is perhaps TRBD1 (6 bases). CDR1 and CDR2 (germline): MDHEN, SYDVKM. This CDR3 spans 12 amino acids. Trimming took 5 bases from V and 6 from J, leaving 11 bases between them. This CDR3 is CASSINRVEQYF. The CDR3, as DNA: TGTGCCAGCAGTATAAACAGGGTCGAGCAGTACTTC.

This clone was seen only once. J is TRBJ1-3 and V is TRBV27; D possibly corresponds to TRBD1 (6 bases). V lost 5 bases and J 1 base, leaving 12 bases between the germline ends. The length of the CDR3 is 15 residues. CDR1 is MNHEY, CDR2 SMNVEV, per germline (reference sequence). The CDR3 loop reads CASSTAGESGNTIYF. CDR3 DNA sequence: TGTGCCAGCAGTACGGCAGGGGAGTCTGGAAACACCATATATTTT.

In DNA, the CDR3 is TGTGCCTGGTCGAGGAGCTCTGGGGCCAACGTCCTGACTTTC. Translating it yields CAWSRSSGANVLTF. V and J are TRBV30 and TRBJ2-6, with D unclear. Looked up from germline, CDR1 is GTSNPN and CDR2 is SVGIG (reference sequence). The CDR3 covers 14 residues. V was clipped by 5 bases and J by 0 bases, with 8 bases between them.

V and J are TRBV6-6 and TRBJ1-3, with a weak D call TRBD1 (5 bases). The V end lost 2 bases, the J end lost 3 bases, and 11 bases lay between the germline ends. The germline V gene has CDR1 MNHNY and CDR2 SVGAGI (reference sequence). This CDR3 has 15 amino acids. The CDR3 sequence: CASSYEARVGNTIYF. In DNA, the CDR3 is TGTGCCAGCAGTTACGAGGCCAGGGTTGGAAACACCATATATTTT.

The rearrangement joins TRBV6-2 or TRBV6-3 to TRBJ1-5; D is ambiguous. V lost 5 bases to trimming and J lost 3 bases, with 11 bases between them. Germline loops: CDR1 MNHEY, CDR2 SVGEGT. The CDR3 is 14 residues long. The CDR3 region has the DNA TGTGCCAGCAGTCAGGTGGCAGCCAATCAGCCCCAGCATTTT. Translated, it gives CASSQVAANQPQHF.